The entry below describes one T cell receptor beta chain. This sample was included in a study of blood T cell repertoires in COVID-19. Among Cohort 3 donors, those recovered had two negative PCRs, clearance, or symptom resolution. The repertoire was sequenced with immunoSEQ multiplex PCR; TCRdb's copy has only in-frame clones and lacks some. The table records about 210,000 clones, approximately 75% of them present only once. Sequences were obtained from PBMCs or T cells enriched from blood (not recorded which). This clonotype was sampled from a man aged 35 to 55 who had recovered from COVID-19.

The CDR3: CASSFRGEETQYF. CDR3 bases: TGTGCCAGCAGCTTCCGGGGTGAAGAGACCCAGTACTTC. The rearrangement links TRBV11-3 to TRBJ2-5; D may be TRBD2 (5 bases). This CDR3 is 13 amino acids long. Germline values: CDR1 SGHNT, CDR2 YENEEA. V was cut by 3 bases and J by 3 bases, with 8 bases left in between.